This section outlines one TCR beta chain sequence together with its context. Authors' analysis steps: Estimated nucleated cell counts came from reference gene primer amplification. The table came from immunoSEQ multiplex PCR; TCRdb's copy has only in-frame clones and leaves some out. V, J and clone size derive from that table, while D and trimming were established from the DNA sequence. Of approximately 120,000 clones in the sample, just under 85% are singletons; the top ten hold around 13%. The data stem from a study of blood T cell repertoires in COVID-19. Study summary: Italy, Spain and the United States were the sources of the convalescent and acute COVID-19 samples. T cells, B-cell-depleted T cells, or PBMCs provided the cDNA or gDNA that served as material.

Losses at the gene ends were 1 base for V and 8 bases for J; bases not matched to a gene: 9. There are 15 residues in the CDR3. Germline V lookup: CDR1 MGHRA, CDR2 YSYEKL. Sequenced input: peripheral blood. The J gene is TRBJ1-2, the V gene TRBV4-1, with 8 bases lining up with TRBD1. This sequence was found in a human donor in a cohort sampled during active COVID-19. CDR3 DNA sequence: TGCGCCAGCAGCCAAGTTGGCAGGGGGCCAGAGGGCTACACCTTC. This translates into CASSQVGRGPEGYTF.